The entry below gives a single TCR beta chain sequence along with its context. The data stem from a study of T cell changes during pregnancy in multiple sclerosis. From germline, CDR1 is SGHNT and CDR2 YYREEE (reference sequence). This CDR3 is built from 19 residues. Losses at the gene ends were 0 bases for V and 0 bases for J; bases not matched to a gene: 8. The table came from immunoSEQ multiplex PCR; TCRdb's copy has only in-frame clones and leaves some out. The table has approximately 44,000 clones, about 91% seen once. The chain links TRBV5-4 to TRBJ2-6; 8 bases line up with TRBD1. Specimen: CD4+ T cells from peripheral blood mononuclear cells, collected before pregnancy. This TCR came from a female donor with multiple sclerosis, enrolled in a pregnancy study. The CDR3 loop reads CASSLGLRTGSSGANVLTF. The CDR3 coding sequence is TGTGCCAGCAGCTTGGGTTTGAGGACAGGGAGCTCTGGGGCCAACGTCCTGACTTTC.